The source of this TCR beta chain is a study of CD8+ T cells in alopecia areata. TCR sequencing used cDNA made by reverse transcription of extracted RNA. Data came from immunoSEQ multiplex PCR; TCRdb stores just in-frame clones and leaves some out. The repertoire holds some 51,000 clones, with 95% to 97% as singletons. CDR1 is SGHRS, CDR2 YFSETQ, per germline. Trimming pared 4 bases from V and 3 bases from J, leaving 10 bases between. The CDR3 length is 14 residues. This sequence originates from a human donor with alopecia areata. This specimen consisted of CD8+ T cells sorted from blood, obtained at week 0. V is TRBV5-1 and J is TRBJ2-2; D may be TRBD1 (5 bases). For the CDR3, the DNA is TGCGCCAGCAGCGTAGGGGTACACACCGGGGAGCTGTTTTTT. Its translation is CASSVGVHTGELFF.